There are many counts of the clone carrying this TCR beta chain. Germline CDR1 and CDR2: SEHNR and FQNEAQ (reference sequence). V shed 1 base and J 3 bases; nucleotides not matched to a gene: 7. The CDR3 is 18 amino acids. The data are from a study of molecular identifiers for immune sequencing clone quantification. TCRdb processed the PCR reads anew with MiXCR; each CDR3 protein has one entry. Found here are 350,000 or so distinct CDR3 sequences, about 22% of them singletons; the top ten hold approximately 0.85%. Sample: naive CD8+ T cells from blood, with Jurkat cell RNA spiked in. Subset specified: FACS-sorted CD8+CD4-CCR7+CD45RA+ naive T cells. The chain uses TRBV7-9 and TRBJ2-1; 12 bases map to TRBD1. This receptor was taken from a human donor in good health. Some libraries in this study had Jurkat cell RNA spiked in. The CDR3 DNA reads as TGTGCCAGCAGCTTAGTCCCGGGACAGGGGGCAGTCTACAATGAGCAGTTCTTC. Translated: CASSLVPGQGAVYNEQFF.